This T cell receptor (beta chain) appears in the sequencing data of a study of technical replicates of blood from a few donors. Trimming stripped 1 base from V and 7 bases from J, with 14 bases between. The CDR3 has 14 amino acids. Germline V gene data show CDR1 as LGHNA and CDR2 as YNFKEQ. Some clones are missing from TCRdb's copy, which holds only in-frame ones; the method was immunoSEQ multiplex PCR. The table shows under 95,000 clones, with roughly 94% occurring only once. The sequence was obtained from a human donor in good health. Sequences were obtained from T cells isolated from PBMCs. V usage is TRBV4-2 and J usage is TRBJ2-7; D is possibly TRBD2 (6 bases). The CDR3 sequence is CASSQGWAGREQYF. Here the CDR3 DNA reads TGTGCCAGCAGCCAAGGATGGGCGGGGCGAGAGCAGTACTTC.